Presented here are 2 T cell receptor beta chains from one specimen sequenced in a study of blood T cell repertoires in COVID-19. TCRdb's copy holds only in-frame clones and misses some; the assay was immunoSEQ multiplex PCR. The sample lists about 160,000 clones, approximately 88% occurring once. The source material was peripheral blood. These receptors were collected from a woman aged 55-70 years with acute or convalescent COVID-19.

In nucleotides, the CDR3 is TGTGCCAGCAGCCCTACCCCCGGGACTAGCGGGGCCTACGAGCAGTACTTC. It codes for CASSPTPGTSGAYEQYF. This chain uses TRBV9 with TRBJ2-7, with 13 bases lining up with TRBD2. The CDR3 runs 17 residues. The V gene end was trimmed by 4 bases and the J gene end by 2 bases; junction bases not matched to a gene: 9. CDR1 and CDR2 (germline): SGDLS, YYNGEE. Complete variable domain (other parts from reference TRBV9 and TRBJ2-7): DSGVTQTPKHLITATGQRVTLRCSPRSGDLSVYWYQQSLDQGLQFLIQYYNGEERAKGNILERFSAQQFPDLHSELNLSSLELGDSALYFCASSPTPGTSGAYEQYFGPGTRLTVT.

This chain joins TRBV4-3 and TRBJ1-1; D possibly corresponds to TRBD1 (6 bases). CDR3 length equals 15 residues. V lost 1 base to trimming and J lost 0 bases, with 9 bases between them. Germline V CDR1 and CDR2: LGHNA, YSLEER. CDR3 residues: CASSQGRGLNTEAFF. The CDR3, as DNA: TGCGCCAGCAGCCAAGGTAGGGGGTTGAACACTGAAGCTTTCTTT.